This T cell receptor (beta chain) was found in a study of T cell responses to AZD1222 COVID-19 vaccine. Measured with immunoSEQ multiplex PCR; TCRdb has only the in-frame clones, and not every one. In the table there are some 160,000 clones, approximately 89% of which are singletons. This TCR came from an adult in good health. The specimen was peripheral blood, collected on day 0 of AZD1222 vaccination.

The CDR3 loop reads CASSRGSGRANEQFF. CDR3 nucleotides: TGTGCCAGCAGCAGAGGTAGCGGGAGGGCGAATGAGCAGTTCTTC. This sequence joins TRBV7-2 and TRBJ2-1, with 11 bases lining up with TRBD2. V lost 5 bases and J lost 7; bases outside the gene matches: 7. Germline CDR1 and CDR2: SGHTA and FQGNSA. CDR3 length: 15 amino acids.